This entry describes one T cell receptor (beta chain). As the library was built, unique molecular identifiers were attached to individual cDNA molecules. Per the original methods: A typical sample had roughly 96,000 TCRs, with roughly 20,000 to 690,600 overall. TCRdb processed the RACE reads anew with MiXCR; each CDR3 protein has one entry. TCRdb, rather than the study authors, made the V and J calls. The data show about 100,000 distinct CDR3 sequences, 9.5% to 11% seen once. This sample is drawn from a study of human T cells and chemical hapten exposure. Time point noted: patch test 1, 2 weeks after DPC sensitization. As for treatment: therapeutic diphenylcyclopropenone sensitization with weekly scalp DPC. In every case, blood was obtained before the patch test was applied. Material: whole blood, obtained in connection with sensitization to the hapten diphenylcyclopropenone (DPC). The receptor comes from a woman in her thirties or forties with alopecia areata. Some clones in this sample may be carry-over from other donors' samples.

The CDR3 sequence: CATSDPGTAAYEQYF. The CDR3 DNA is TGTGCCACCAGTGACCCCGGGACAGCCGCCTACGAGCAGTACTTC. The chain is built from TRBV24-1 and TRBJ2-7, with 7 positions matching TRBD1. This CDR3 is 15 amino acids long. With 4 bases clipped from V and 2 bases from J, the junction kept 7 bases outside the gene matches. The germline gives CDR1 KGHDR, CDR2 SFDVKD.